This T cell receptor beta chain stems from a study of blood T cell repertoires in COVID-19. Study-level information: Samples representing acute and convalescent COVID-19 were sourced from the United States, Italy and Spain. T cells, B-cell-depleted T cells, or PBMCs provided the cDNA or gDNA that served as material.

Clones were sequenced by immunoSEQ multiplex PCR, and TCRdb holds only the in-frame ones, with some missing. The data show about 360,000 clones, roughly 86% seen once. V was cut by 9 bases and J by 4 bases, with 14 bases left in between. Germline lookup yields CDR1 KGHDR and CDR2 SFDVKD. The CDR3 has 13 residues. The study drew participants aged about 18 to 89 years from some 23 US areas. Only one count was recorded for this clone. The clonotype was recovered from a woman in her 40s with acute COVID-19. Input material: PBMCs or T cells enriched from blood (not recorded which). The chain recombines TRBV24-1 with TRBJ1-1, with D possibly TRBD1 on 6 matching bases. The CDR3 sequence: CATREGVGTEAFF. In nucleotides, the CDR3 is TGTGCCACCCGGGAGGGGGTGGGCACTGAAGCTTTCTTT.